This is a list of T cell receptor delta chains from one sample in a study of gammadelta T cells in human blood. TCRdb fed the RT-PCR reads to CATT. The sample lists fewer than 1,500 delta-chain clones, roughly 7.7% occurring once. Sample: non-Vgamma9Vdelta2 gamma-delta T cells from adult blood. These receptor sequences come from a human donor. CDR3s include the opening cysteine and the closing phenylalanine or tryptophan. Each record gives: D gene, J gene, clone size, V gene, CDR3 protein, CDR3 DNA. D genes are given only for firm matches. Clone size is given as once, few, many, or a class for an expanded clone.

d_gene: -
j_gene: TRDJ1
abundance: medium-sized
v_gene: TRDV1
CDR3aa: CALGEPSSTWWGYTDKLIF
CDR3nt: TGTGCTCTTGGGGAACCTTCCTCTACCTGGTGGGGCTACACCGATAAACTCATCTTT

d_gene: TRDD3
j_gene: TRDJ1
abundance: large
v_gene: TRDV1
CDR3aa: CALGELPLLGLGSSKKYTDKLIF
CDR3nt: TGTGCTCTTGGGGAACTCCCATTATTGGGACTGGGGAGCTCGAAAAAATACACCGATAAACTCATCTTT

d_gene: TRDD3
j_gene: TRDJ1
abundance: large
v_gene: TRDV1
CDR3aa: CALGVGLLPAGGYLVGYTDKLIF
CDR3nt: TGTGCTCTTGGGGTTGGCCTTCTCCCAGCTGGGGGATACCTGGTGGGGTACACCGATAAACTCATCTTT

d_gene: -
j_gene: TRDJ1
abundance: large
v_gene: TRDV3
CDR3aa: CAEGADKLIF
CDR3nt: TGTGCCGAGGGCGCCGATAAACTCATCTTT

d_gene: -
j_gene: TRDJ1
abundance: medium-sized
v_gene: TRDV3
CDR3aa: CAYSKGSGWYTDKLIF
CDR3nt: TGTGCCTATTCAAAAGGCTCTGGATGGTACACCGATAAACTCATCTTT

d_gene: TRDD3
j_gene: TRDJ1
abundance: few
v_gene: TRDV3
CDR3aa: CASRAYCWGILNGADKLIF
CDR3nt: TGTGCCTCCCGGGCATATTGCTGGGGGATCCTCAATGGAGCCGATAAACTCATCTTT

d_gene: TRDD3
j_gene: TRDJ1
abundance: medium-sized
v_gene: TRAV29/DV5
CDR3aa: CAASGSGVLGDTDTDKLIF
CDR3nt: TGTGCAGCAAGCGGATCGGGCGTACTGGGGGATACTGACACCGATAAACTCATCTTT

d_gene: TRDD3
j_gene: TRDJ1
abundance: medium-sized
v_gene: TRDV1
CDR3aa: CALGSSEYWGKYTDKLIF
CDR3nt: TGTGCTCTTGGGAGTTCCGAATACTGGGGGAAGTACACCGATAAACTCATCTTT

d_gene: TRDD3
j_gene: TRDJ1
abundance: medium-sized
v_gene: TRDV1
CDR3aa: CALGDDLRLGDRAVHRVPPVDTDKLIF
CDR3nt: TGTGCTCTTGGGGATGACTTACGGCTGGGGGATCGGGCCGTCCATCGGGTCCCACCAGTAGACACCGATAAACTCATCTTT

d_gene: -
j_gene: TRDJ1
abundance: large
v_gene: TRDV1
CDR3aa: CALGANSNSYRYTDKLIF
CDR3nt: TGTGCTCTTGGGGCCAACTCTAATTCCTATCGGTACACCGATAAACTCATCTTT

d_gene: TRDD3
j_gene: TRDJ2
abundance: few
v_gene: TRDV1
CDR3aa: CALGDRGSWWGIRLTAQLFF
CDR3nt: TGTGCTCTTGGGGACCGTGGGTCCTGGTGGGGGATACGTTTGACAGCACAACTCTTCTTT

d_gene: -
j_gene: TRDJ1
abundance: large
v_gene: TRAV29/DV5
CDR3aa: CAASAGPSSVLGFGYTDKLIF
CDR3nt: TGTGCAGCAAGCGCTGGGCCTTCCTCTGTACTGGGTTTCGGGTACACCGATAAACTCATCTTT

d_gene: -
j_gene: TRDJ1
abundance: medium-sized
v_gene: TRDV1
CDR3aa: CALGEGPYGGLRVVKLIF
CDR3nt: TGTGCTCTTGGGGAAGGCCCCTACGGCGGGTTAAGGGTGGTGAAACTCATCTTT